This entry describes one T cell receptor (beta chain). The antigen is undetermined. These data originate in a study of blood T cells in healthy people across ages. Broader study findings: A roughly linear fall in TCR beta diversity per million T cells was seen with increasing age. It was the long-lived donors that had more naive CD4+ cells and higher diversity than aged donors.

The CDR3 runs to 15 residues. Germline V gene sequence: CDR1 DFQATT, CDR2 SNEGSKA (reference sequence). The V and J ends lost 6 bases and 2 bases respectively, with 17 bases between them. For the second PCR, which ran for 7 to 11 cycles, a sample-barcoded 5' primer and a J-beta primer mix were used. Every molecule of cDNA carried a tag from a template-switch adaptor with 12 random nucleotides. From the 5' RACE reads, TCRdb called clonotypes with MiXCR, one entry per CDR3 protein. The data hold about 1,500,000 distinct CDR3 sequences, with approximately 38% observed a single time. The chain couples TRBV20-1 to TRBJ2-4, with a tentative D call TRBD2 (6 bases). The sample taken for sequencing was blood. The sequence was obtained from a woman between 18 and 29 years old in good health. CDR3 residues: CSAEEGERSKNIQYF. The DNA for the CDR3 is TGCAGTGCGGAGGAGGGAGAAAGGTCCAAAAACATTCAGTACTTC.